This T cell receptor (beta chain) was found in a study of blood T cell repertoires in COVID-19. Study-wide context: COVID-19 samples from acute and convalescent phases originated in the United States, Italy and Spain. In each case, the material was cDNA or gDNA derived from T cells, B-cell-depleted T cells, or PBMCs.

In the authors' workflow: Counts of nucleated cells, estimated from reference gene primer amplification, were obtained. The assay was immunoSEQ multiplex PCR, and TCRdb's table has in-frame clones only and misses some. That table furnishes V, J and clone size, whereas the DNA furnished D and trimming. The repertoire includes fewer than 100,000 clones, roughly 84% of them detected once, and about 5% sits in the top ten. Trimming pared 3 bases from V and 4 bases from J, leaving 12 bases between. CDR1 SNHLY and CDR2 FYNNEI come from the germline V gene. The CDR3 spans 15 residues. The TCR was taken from an elderly woman with acute or convalescent COVID-19. The sequenced sample was peripheral blood. The chain recombines TRBV2 with TRBJ1-4; D is perhaps TRBD1 (6 bases). The CDR3 loop is CASSDIQGFNEKLFF. The DNA for the CDR3 is TGTGCCAGCAGTGATATACAGGGCTTTAATGAAAAACTGTTTTTT.